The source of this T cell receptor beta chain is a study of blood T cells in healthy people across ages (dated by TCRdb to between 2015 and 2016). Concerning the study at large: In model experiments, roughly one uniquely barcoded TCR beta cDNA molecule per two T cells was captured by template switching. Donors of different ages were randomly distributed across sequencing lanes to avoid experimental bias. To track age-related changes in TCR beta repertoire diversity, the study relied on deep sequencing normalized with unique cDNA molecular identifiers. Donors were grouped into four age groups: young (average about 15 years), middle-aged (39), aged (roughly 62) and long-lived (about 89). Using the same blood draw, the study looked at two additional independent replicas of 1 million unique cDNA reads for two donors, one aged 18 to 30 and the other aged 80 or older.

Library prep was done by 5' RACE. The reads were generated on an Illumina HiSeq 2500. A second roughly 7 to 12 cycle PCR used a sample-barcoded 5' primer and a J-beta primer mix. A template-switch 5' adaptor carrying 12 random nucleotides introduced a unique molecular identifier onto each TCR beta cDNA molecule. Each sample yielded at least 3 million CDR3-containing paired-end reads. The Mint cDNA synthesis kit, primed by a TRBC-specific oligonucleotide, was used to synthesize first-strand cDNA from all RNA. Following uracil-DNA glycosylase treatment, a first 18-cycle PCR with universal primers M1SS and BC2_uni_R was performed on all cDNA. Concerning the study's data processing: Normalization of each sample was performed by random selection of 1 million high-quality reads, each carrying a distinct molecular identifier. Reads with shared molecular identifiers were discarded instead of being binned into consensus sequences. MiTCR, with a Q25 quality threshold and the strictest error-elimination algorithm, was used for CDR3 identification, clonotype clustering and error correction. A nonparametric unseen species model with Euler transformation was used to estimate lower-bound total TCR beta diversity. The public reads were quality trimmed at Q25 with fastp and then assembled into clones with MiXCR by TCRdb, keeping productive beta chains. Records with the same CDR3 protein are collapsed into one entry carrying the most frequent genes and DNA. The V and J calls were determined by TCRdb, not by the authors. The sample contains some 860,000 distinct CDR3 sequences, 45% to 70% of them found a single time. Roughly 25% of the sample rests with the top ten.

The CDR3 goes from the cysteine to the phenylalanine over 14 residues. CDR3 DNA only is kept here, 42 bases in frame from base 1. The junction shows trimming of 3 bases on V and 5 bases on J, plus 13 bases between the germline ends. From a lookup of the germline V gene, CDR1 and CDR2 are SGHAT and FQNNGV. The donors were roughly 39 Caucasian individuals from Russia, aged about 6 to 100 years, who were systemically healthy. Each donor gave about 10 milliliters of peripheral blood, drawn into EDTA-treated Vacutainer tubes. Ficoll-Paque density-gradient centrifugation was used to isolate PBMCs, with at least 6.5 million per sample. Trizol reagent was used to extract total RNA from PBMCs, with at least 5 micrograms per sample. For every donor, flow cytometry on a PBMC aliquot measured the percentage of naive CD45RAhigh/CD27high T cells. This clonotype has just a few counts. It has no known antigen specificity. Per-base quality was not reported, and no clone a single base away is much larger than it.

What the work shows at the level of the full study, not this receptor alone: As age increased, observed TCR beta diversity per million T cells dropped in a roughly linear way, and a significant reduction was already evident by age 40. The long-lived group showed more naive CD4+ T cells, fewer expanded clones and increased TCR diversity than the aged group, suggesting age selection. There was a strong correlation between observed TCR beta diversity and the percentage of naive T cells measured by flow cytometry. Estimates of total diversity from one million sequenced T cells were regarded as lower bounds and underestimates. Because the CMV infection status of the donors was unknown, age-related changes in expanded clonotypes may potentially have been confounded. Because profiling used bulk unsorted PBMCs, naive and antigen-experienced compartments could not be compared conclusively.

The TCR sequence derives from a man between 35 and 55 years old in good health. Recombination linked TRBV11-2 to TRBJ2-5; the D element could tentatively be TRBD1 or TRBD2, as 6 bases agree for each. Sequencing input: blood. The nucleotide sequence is TGTGCCAGCAGCTTCGCTCGGAGGGGGGAGACCCAGTACTTC. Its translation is CASSFARRGETQYF.